A selection of T cell receptor beta chains follows, all from one sample in a study of Graves' ophthalmopathy and Graves' hyperthyroidism. TCRdb reprocessed the multiplex PCR reads with MiXCR, giving one entry per CDR3 protein. The sample shows 300,000 to 500,000 distinct CDR3 sequences, 15% of them seen only once. The specimen was peripheral blood. The origin of the receptors is a woman aged 18-29 years with stable Graves' hyperthyroidism. Each CDR3 is given with its conserved first and last residue. A D gene is named only where the DNA matches it firmly. Rows give clone size only sometimes, using once, few, many, or a class for an expanded clone.

many	TRBV12-3/TRBV12-4	.	TRBJ1-1	CASRDYRVPLEAFF	TGTGCCAGCAGGGACTACAGGGTACCCCTAGAAGCTTTCTTT
many	TRBV5-5	.	TRBJ2-7	CASSSDSFYEQYF	TGTGCCAGCAGCTCGGACTCGTTCTACGAGCAGTACTTC
few	TRBV24-1	.	TRBJ2-2	CVSATDSTGELFF	TGTGTCTCGGCAACAGATTCCACCGGGGAGCTGTTTTTT
many	TRBV12-3/TRBV12-4	TRBD1	TRBJ1-1	CASRYRGDAEAFF	TGTGCCAGCAGGTACAGGGGTGACGCTGAAGCTTTCTTT
many	TRBV24-1	.	TRBJ2-2	CATSDNGRGETGELFF	TGTGCCACCAGTGATAACGGCAGGGGTGAGACCGGGGAGCTGTTTTTT
many	TRBV5-1	.	TRBJ1-2	CASSLNPGTSYGYTF	TGCGCCAGCAGCTTGAACCCCGGGACATCCTATGGCTACACCTTC
many	TRBV19	TRBD1	TRBJ1-2	CASSPETGVNGYTF	TGTGCCAGTAGTCCCGAGACAGGGGTAAATGGCTACACCTTC
many	TRBV11-2	.	TRBJ2-4	CASTQRTPKNIQYF	TGTGCCAGCACCCAGAGGACACCCAAAAACATTCAGTACTTC
many	TRBV12-3/TRBV12-4	.	TRBJ2-5	CASSFFPGGETQYF	TGTGCCAGCAGTTTTTTTCCCGGGGGAGAGACCCAGTACTTC
.	TRBV7-3	.	TRBJ2-2	CASRQSGTPNTGELFF	TGTGCCAGCAGACAGTCCGGGACTCCGAACACCGGGGAGCTGTTTTTT
many	TRBV5-5	.	TRBJ1-2	CASSLEGLGLYGYTF	TGTGCCAGCAGCTTGGAAGGATTAGGACTCTATGGCTACACCTTC
many	TRBV18	.	TRBJ1-5	CASSPSGDQPQHF	TGTGCCAGCTCACCATCAGGGGACCAGCCCCAGCATTTT
.	TRBV15	TRBD1	TRBJ1-5	CATSSIGTGGGQPQHF	TGTGCCACCAGCAGTATTGGGACAGGGGGCGGTCAGCCCCAGCATTTT
few	TRBV12-3/TRBV12-4	TRBD1	TRBJ1-1	CASRAATGAAFF	TGTGCCAGCAGGGCTGCAACAGGGGCAGCTTTCTTT
many	TRBV27	.	TRBJ1-5	CASSWSTDSNQPQHF	TGTGCCAGCAGTTGGTCGACAGATAGCAATCAGCCCCAGCATTTT
.	TRBV2	.	TRBJ1-6	CASIRVVGSPLHF	TGTGCCAGCATAAGGGTGGTAGGTTCACCCCTCCACTTT
.	TRBV4-2	TRBD1	TRBJ2-7	CASSPDSSGGIRYEQYF	TGTGCCAGCAGCCCTGACAGTTCAGGGGGAATTCGCTACGAGCAGTACTTC
few	TRBV5-1	.	TRBJ1-5	CASSLGPRPHQPQHF	TGCGCCAGCAGCTTGGGCCCCAGGCCTCATCAGCCCCAGCATTTT
many	TRBV20-1	.	TRBJ2-7	CSASRRGGASEQYF	TGCAGTGCTTCCCGGAGGGGGGGGGCCTCCGAGCAGTACTTC
few	TRBV11-2	TRBD1	TRBJ1-2	CASSLGTGDQNYGYTF	TGTGCCAGCAGCTTAGGGACAGGGGACCAGAACTATGGCTACACCTTC
many	TRBV15	.	TRBJ2-7	CATDSKTYEQYF	TGTGCCACCGATAGTAAAACCTACGAGCAGTACTTC
few	TRBV5-5	.	TRBJ2-7	CASSLDRTQGEQYF	TGTGCCAGCAGCTTGGATCGGACCCAGGGCGAGCAGTACTTC
.	TRBV6-1	TRBD2	TRBJ2-7	CASSEDSGGSYEQYF	TGTGCCAGCAGTGAGGATAGCGGGGGGTCCTACGAGCAGTACTTC
many	TRBV28	.	TRBJ2-7	CASSLLRGTYEQYF	TGTGCCAGCAGTCTCCTCCGGGGGACCTACGAGCAGTACTTC
.	TRBV9	.	TRBJ1-6	CASSPDPGAKGSPLHF	TGTGCCAGCAGCCCAGACCCGGGGGCGAAGGGTTCACCCCTCCACTTT
many	TRBV12-3/TRBV12-4	TRBD1	TRBJ1-1	CASSLGGFLSNTEAFF	TGTGCCAGCAGCCTAGGGGGCTTTCTTAGTAACACTGAAGCTTTCTTT
many	TRBV11-3	TRBD2	TRBJ2-2	CASSPLAGGPGELFF	TGTGCCAGCAGCCCGCTCGCGGGGGGGCCCGGGGAGCTGTTTTTT
many	TRBV5-5	TRBD1	TRBJ1-5	CASSYGQGGQPQHF	TGTGCCAGCAGCTATGGACAGGGCGGGCAGCCCCAGCATTTT
.	TRBV24-1	TRBD1	TRBJ1-2	CATSDTGTGGLGGYTF	TGTGCCACCAGTGACACAGGGACAGGGGGCCTGGGTGGCTACACCTTC
.	TRBV7-2	.	TRBJ2-2	CASSLSFSNTGELFF	TGTGCCAGCAGTCTTAGTTTCTCGAACACCGGGGAGCTGTTTTTT
many	TRBV19	.	TRBJ1-2	CASSIGSGTAYGYTF	TGTGCCAGTAGTATAGGGTCCGGGACGGCATATGGCTACACCTTC
many	TRBV6-2/TRBV6-3	.	TRBJ1-5	CASSFQVGNQPQHF	TGTGCCAGCAGTTTTCAGGTGGGCAATCAGCCCCAGCATTTT
many	TRBV12-3/TRBV12-4	.	TRBJ2-7	CASSSLAHEQYF	TGTGCCAGCAGTTCGTTGGCCCACGAGCAGTACTTC
many	TRBV28	TRBD1	TRBJ1-1	CASSLWQGAMDTEAFF	TGTGCCAGCAGTTTATGGCAGGGGGCGATGGACACTGAAGCTTTCTTT
many	TRBV7-3	TRBD2	TRBJ2-2	CASSLSGGQNTGELFF	TGTGCCAGCAGCTTAAGCGGGGGGCAAAACACCGGGGAGCTGTTTTTT
many	TRBV27	.	TRBJ1-6	CASSLFGDRLGNSPLHF	TGTGCCAGCAGTTTATTTGGGGACCGCTTGGGTAATTCACCCCTCCACTTT
many	TRBV7-3	.	TRBJ1-3	CASSLTGAGNTIYF	TGTGCCAGCAGCTTAACGGGGGCTGGAAACACCATATATTTT
.	TRBV7-8	TRBD2	TRBJ2-5	CASSPGAAGGYQETQYF	TGTGCCAGCAGCCCCGGGGCGGCGGGGGGGTACCAAGAGACCCAGTACTTC
many	TRBV6-1	TRBD1	TRBJ2-2	CASRRTGTDTGELFF	TGTGCCAGCAGGCGGACAGGGACGGACACCGGGGAGCTGTTTTTT
.	TRBV5-1	.	TRBJ1-5	CASSLGDRNQPQHF	TGCGCCAGCAGCTTGGGGGATCGCAATCAGCCCCAGCATTTT
many	TRBV27	.	TRBJ1-1	CASSLKRGGTEAFF	TGTGCCAGCAGTTTAAAGCGGGGGGGGACTGAAGCTTTCTTT
many	TRBV11-2	.	TRBJ1-2	CASSLEAWTSYGYTF	TGTGCCAGCAGCTTAGAGGCCTGGACAAGCTATGGCTACACCTTC
many	TRBV19	.	TRBJ1-2	CATGSGGAINYGYTF	TGTGCCACCGGGTCGGGGGGCGCGATAAACTATGGCTACACCTTC
.	TRBV6-5	.	TRBJ1-2	CASSYTGPHNGYTF	TGTGCCAGCAGTTATACCGGTCCCCACAATGGCTACACCTTC
many	TRBV20-1	.	TRBJ1-1	CSATRASMNTEAFF	TGCAGTGCTACCAGGGCTTCTATGAACACTGAAGCTTTCTTT